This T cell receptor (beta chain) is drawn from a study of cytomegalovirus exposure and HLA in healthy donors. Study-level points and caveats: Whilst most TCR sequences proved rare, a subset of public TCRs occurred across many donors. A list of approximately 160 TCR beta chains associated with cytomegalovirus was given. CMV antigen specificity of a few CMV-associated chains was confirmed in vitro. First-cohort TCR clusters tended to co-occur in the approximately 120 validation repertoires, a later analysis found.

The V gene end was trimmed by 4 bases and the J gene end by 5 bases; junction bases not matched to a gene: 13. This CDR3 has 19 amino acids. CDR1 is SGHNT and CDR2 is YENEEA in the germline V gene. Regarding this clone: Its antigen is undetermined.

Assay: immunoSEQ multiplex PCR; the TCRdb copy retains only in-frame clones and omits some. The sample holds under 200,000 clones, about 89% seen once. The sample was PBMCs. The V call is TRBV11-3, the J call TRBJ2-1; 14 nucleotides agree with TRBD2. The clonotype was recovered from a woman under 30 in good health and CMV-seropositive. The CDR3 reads CASSSRLAGGPDGHNEQFF. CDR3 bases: TGTGCCAGCAGCTCCCGACTAGCGGGAGGGCCGGACGGTCACAATGAGCAGTTCTTC. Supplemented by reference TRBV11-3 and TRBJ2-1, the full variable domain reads EAGVVQSPRYKIIEKKQPVAFWCNPISGHNTLYWYLQNLGQGPELLIRYENEEAVDDSQLPKDRFSAERLKGVDSTLKIQPAELGDSAVYLCASSSRLAGGPDGHNEQFFGPGTRLTVL.